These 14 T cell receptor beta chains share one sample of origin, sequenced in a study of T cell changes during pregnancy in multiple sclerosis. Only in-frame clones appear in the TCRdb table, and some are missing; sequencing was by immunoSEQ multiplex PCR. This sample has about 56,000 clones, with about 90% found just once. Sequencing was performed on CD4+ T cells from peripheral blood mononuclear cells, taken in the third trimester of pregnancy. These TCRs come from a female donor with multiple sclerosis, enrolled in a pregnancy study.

The CDR3 DNA sequence: TGTGCCTGGACCAAAAGCGGAAACATTCAGTACTTC. Translation: CAWTKSGNIQYF. The rearrangement uses TRBV30 and TRBJ2-4; perhaps TRBD2 as D (5 bases). V dropped 4 bases and J dropped 6 bases, with 10 bases sitting between them. Germline CDR1 GTSNPN, CDR2 SVGIG (reference sequence). CDR3 size: 12 residues.

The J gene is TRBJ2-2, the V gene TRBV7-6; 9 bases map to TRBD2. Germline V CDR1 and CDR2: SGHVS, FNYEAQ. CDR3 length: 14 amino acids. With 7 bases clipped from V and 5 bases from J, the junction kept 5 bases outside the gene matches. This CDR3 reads CASTTAGGTGELFF. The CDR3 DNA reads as TGTGCCAGCACCACTGCGGGGGGGACCGGGGAGCTGTTTTTT.

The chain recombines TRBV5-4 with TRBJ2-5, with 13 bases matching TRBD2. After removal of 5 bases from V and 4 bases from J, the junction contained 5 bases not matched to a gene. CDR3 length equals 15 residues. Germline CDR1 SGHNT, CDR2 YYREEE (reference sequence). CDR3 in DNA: TGTGCCAGCAGGGCCGGGACTAGCGGGGTAGAGACCCAGTACTTC. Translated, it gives CASRAGTSGVETQYF.

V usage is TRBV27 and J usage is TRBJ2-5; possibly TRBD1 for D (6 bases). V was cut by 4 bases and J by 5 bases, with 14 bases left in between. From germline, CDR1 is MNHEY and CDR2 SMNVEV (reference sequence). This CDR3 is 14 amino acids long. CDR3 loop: CASSSLSGVETQYF. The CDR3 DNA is TGTGCCAGCAGTTCCCTTTCAGGGGTTGAGACCCAGTACTTC.

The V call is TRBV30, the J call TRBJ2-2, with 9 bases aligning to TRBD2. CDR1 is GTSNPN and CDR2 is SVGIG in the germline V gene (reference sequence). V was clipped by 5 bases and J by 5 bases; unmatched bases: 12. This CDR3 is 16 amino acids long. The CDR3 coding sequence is TGTGCCTGGGGACTGCGGGGGGGAGGTGGGACCGGGGAGCTGTTTTTT. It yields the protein CAWGLRGGGGTGELFF.

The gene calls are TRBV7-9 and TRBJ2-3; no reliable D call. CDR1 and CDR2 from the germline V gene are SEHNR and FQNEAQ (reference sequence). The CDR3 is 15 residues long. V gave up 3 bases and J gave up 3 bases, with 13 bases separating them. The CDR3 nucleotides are TGTGCCAGCAGCTTCGGCCCTCGGAGTACAGATACGCAGTATTTT. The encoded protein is CASSFGPRSTDTQYF.

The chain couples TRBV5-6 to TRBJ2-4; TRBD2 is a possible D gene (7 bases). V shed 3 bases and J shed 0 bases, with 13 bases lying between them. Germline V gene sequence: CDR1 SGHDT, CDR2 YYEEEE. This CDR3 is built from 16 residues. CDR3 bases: TGTGCCAGCAGCTCTCTAGGGGGGGTAGCCAAAAACATTCAGTACTTC. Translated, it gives CASSSLGGVAKNIQYF.

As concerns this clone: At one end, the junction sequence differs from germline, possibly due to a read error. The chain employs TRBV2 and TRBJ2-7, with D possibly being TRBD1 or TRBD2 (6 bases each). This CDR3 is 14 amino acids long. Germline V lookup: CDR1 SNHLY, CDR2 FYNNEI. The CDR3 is CANSEQGGGYEQYF. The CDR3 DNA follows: TGTGCCAACAGTGAACAGGGAGGTGGCTACGAGCAGTACTTC.

CDR3 nucleotide sequence: TGTGCCAGTAGTATAGCTTCGGGGAACTATGGCTACACCTTC. As protein: CASSIASGNYGYTF. This chain links TRBV19 with TRBJ1-2; D is undetermined. The germline CDR1 and CDR2 sequences are LNHDA and SQIVND (reference sequence). Trimming stripped 1 base from V and 2 bases from J, with 8 bases between. The length of the CDR3 is 14 residues.

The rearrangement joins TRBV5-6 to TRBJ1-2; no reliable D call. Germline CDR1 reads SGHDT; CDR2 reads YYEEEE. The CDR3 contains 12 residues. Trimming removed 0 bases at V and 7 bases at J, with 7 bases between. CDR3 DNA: TGTGCCAGCAGCTTGGGGTCAGTTGGCTACACCTTC. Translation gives CASSLGSVGYTF.

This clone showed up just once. The CDR3 sequence is CASSATPGQAPLHF. The DNA for the CDR3 is TGTGCCAGCAGCGCGACACCGGGACAGGCACCCCTCCACTTT. The chain carries TRBV5-6 and TRBJ1-6, with 8 bases that match TRBD1. J was trimmed by 11 bases and V by 4 bases; bases with no gene match: 8. Looked up from germline, CDR1 is SGHDT and CDR2 is YYEEEE. The CDR3 sequence is 14 residues long. Variable domain in full (rest from reference TRBV5-6 and TRBJ1-6): DAGVTQSPTHLIKTRGQQVTLRCSPKSGHDTVSWYQQALGQGPQFIFQYYEEEERQRGNFPDRFSGHQFPNYSSELNVNALLLGDSALYLCASSATPGQAPLHFGNGTRLTVT.

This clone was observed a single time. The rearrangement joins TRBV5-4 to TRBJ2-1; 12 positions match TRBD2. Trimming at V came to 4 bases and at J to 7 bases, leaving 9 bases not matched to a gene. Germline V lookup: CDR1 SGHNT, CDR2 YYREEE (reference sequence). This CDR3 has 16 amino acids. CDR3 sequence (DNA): TGTGCCAGCAGCCAGCCCACTAGCGGGGGGCGGAATGAGCAGTTCTTC. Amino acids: CASSQPTSGGRNEQFF.

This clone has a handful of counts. The DNA of the CDR3 is TGTGCCACCAGCAGTTCTCAGGGGGCTCTCTCAGGCTACACCTTC. This translates into CATSSSQGALSGYTF. The chain couples TRBV15 to TRBJ1-2; 8 bases are shared with TRBD1. After removal of 3 bases from V and 8 bases from J, the junction contained 11 bases not matched to a gene. The CDR3 loop spans 15 amino acids. Germline V gives CDR1 LNHNV, CDR2 YYDKDF (reference sequence). Full variable domain (remainder filled in from reference TRBV15 and TRBJ1-2): DAMVIQNPRYQVTQFGKPVTLSCSQTLNHNVMYWYQQKSSQAPKLLFHYYDKDFNNEADTPDNFQSRRPNTSFCFLDIRSPGLGDTAMYLCATSSSQGALSGYTFGSGTRLTVV.

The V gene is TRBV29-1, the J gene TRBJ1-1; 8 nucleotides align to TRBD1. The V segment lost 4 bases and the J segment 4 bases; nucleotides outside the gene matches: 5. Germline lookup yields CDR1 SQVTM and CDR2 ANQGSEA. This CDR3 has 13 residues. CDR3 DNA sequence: TGCAGCGTTGCGGACAGGGTGAGCACTGAAGCTTTCTTT. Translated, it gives CSVADRVSTEAFF.